This T cell receptor beta chain emerged from a study of CD8+ T cells in alopecia areata listed by TCRdb under 2018. Regarding the research as a whole: Treated patients were enrolled in an open-label pilot trial of oral tofacitinib at 5 to 10 mg twice daily for moderate-to-severe alopecia areata. On the human side, TCRbeta sequencing was run on scalp tissue and on sorted CD4+ and CD8+ peripheral blood T cells from healthy controls and from alopecia areata patients with either patchy or totalis/universalis disease. To study T cell clonal expansion in alopecia areata, the researchers applied high-throughput TCRbeta sequencing to both the C3H/HeJ mouse model and human patients. Tofacitinib was administered for 6 to 18 months, and 6 months of follow-up off drug were then conducted to assess delayed response and recurrence. RNA was obtained with the PAXgene miRNA kit for fixed scalp, the miRNeasy kit for PBMCs, and the RNeasy kit for mouse skin. Clonality in the scalp was compared among normal scalp (n=4), patchy alopecia areata scalp (n=8), and alopecia totalis/universalis scalp (n=8). Tofacitinib-treated patients had biopsies at baseline and at 4 and 24 weeks of treatment, with a later scalp biopsy in several patients. TCRbeta CDR3 regions were amplified by immunoSEQ multiplex PCR using 35 Vbeta forward and 13 Jbeta reverse primers. Overall study outcomes, separate from this receptor: Resident alphabeta T cells in normal human skin are also sequenced, complicating scalp TCR repertoire analysis, unlike mouse skin dominated by gammadelta T cells. Compared with normal scalp, lesional scalp had higher clonality and more expanded CD8+ clones, particularly in alopecia totalis/universalis, a pattern that suggests antigenic drive. Shared TCR sequences between patients were less evident than in mice, which may be partly attributable to HLA diversity in the patient population.

Read against the paper, the sample's time point label means: baseline before oral tofacitinib. Peripheral blood and lesional scalp punch biopsies were obtained from patients with alopecia areata. PBMCs were isolated by density centrifugation and stained for CD3, CD4 and CD8, after which CD4+ and CD8+ T cells were sorted on a FACSAria. The CDR3 goes from the cysteine to the phenylalanine over 12 residues. This entry keeps only the CDR3 DNA: 36 bases, framed from base 1. Looking up the germline V gene yields CDR1 SQVTM and CDR2 ANQGSEA. At the junction V is shortened by 6 bases and J by 3 bases, with 12 bases in between. Libraries were made using the immunoSEQ multiplex PCR assay. For TCR sequencing, RNA was extracted from every sample and reverse transcribed into cDNA to serve as template. First-strand cDNA was synthesized using SuperScript III with a 2:1 mix of oligo-dT and random hexamers. A synthetic immune receptor repertoire was used to gauge amplification bias, and whatever bias remained was removed computationally. The published analysis was carried out like this. Raw reads were preprocessed to remove errors, and CDR3 was defined by IMGT conventions from the conserved cysteine to phenylalanine. Clonality was calculated as 1 minus Shannon entropy normalized by log2 of the number of productive unique TCRs. CD4 or CD8 identity of scalp clones was inferred by cross-referencing scalp TCRbeta sequences with sorted blood CD4 and CD8 repertoires. TCRdb limited this immuneACCESS table to in-frame rearrangements with V and J called. A share of clones is missing; checked studies link under half to unresolved V genes, and the rest is unexplained. V, J and clone size derive from that table, while D and trimming were established from the DNA sequence. In all, the sample holds 160,000 or so clones, and about 51% of those were seen once. In total, the top ten clones hold approximately 19% of the sample.

Comments on this clone: Its antigen is currently not known. No base qualities exist here, and no much larger clone lies one base off it.

The chain is made from TRBV29-1 and TRBJ2-7, with the D gene tentatively TRBD1 or TRBD2, based on 5 matching bases in each. The receptor was derived from a human donor with alopecia areata. The sequenced sample was CD8+ T cells sorted from blood, obtained at week 0. The CDR3 reads as follows: CSVRFGGYEQYF. The DNA reads as follows: TGCAGCGTCCGGTTTGGGGGCTACGAGCAGTACTTC.